The next 22 T cell receptor beta chains were all read from a single sample in a study of identical twins. TCRdb re-called the 5' RACE reads through MiXCR, storing one row per CDR3 protein. This sample carries 200,000 to 250,000 distinct CDR3 sequences, 7.5% of them seen once, and the ten largest clones take about 1.8%. These data also featured in a second study, about yellow fever vaccine responses in identical twins.

The sample was memory (CD45RO+) T cells sorted from blood. These receptors were taken from a woman aged 18 to 35 in good health.

CDR3 residues: CASSSGGVGNEQFF. The CDR3 DNA reads TGTGCCAGTAGTAGCGGGGGGGTAGGGAATGAGCAGTTCTTC. The J gene is TRBJ2-1, the V gene TRBV19; 9 bases agree with TRBD2. Germline-derived CDR1 and CDR2 are LNHDA and SQIVND (reference sequence). The CDR3 length is 14 residues. The V and J ends lost 4 bases and 7 bases, in that order; junction bases with no gene match: 5.

The table lists this clonotype with many counts. The CDR3 DNA reads as TGTGCCAGCAGTGAAACGATCCAAGAGACCCAGTACTTC. Translating it yields CASSETIQETQYF. The chain joins TRBV25-1 to TRBJ2-5; D is uncertain. The CDR3 is 13 residues long. From germline, CDR1 is MGHDK and CDR2 SYGVNS. Trimming left V 2 bases short and J 1 base short, with 5 bases between.

This clonotype was counted ten times or more. V and J are TRBV4-1 and TRBJ2-1, with 7 bases lining up with TRBD2. The CDR3 consists of 18 residues. Germline V CDR1 and CDR2: MGHRA, YSYEKL. With 5 bases clipped from V and 1 base from J, the junction kept 14 bases outside the gene matches. CDR3 loop: CASSSPRGEGPSYNEQFF. DNA of the CDR3: TGCGCCAGCAGCTCCCCACGGGGGGAGGGCCCATCCTACAATGAGCAGTTCTTC.

This clonotype has a handful of counts. The chain joins TRBV7-3 to TRBJ2-2; unclear D gene. The CDR3 has 17 residues. Germline V gene lookup returns CDR1 SGHTA and CDR2 FQGTGA. V was pared by 1 base and J by 6 bases, with 18 bases between. CDR3 DNA: TGTGCCAGCAGCTTAATAAGTAAACAGCTGATCCCCGGGGAGCTGTTTTTT. Its translation is CASSLISKQLIPGELFF.

The chain couples TRBV19 to TRBJ2-7, with 7 bases matching TRBD1. There are 13 residues in the CDR3. V was pared by 8 bases and J by 2 bases, with 6 bases of the junction left unmatched. Per the germline V gene, CDR1 is LNHDA and CDR2 is SQIVND (reference sequence). This CDR3 is CASAGTEAYEQYF. Here the CDR3 DNA reads TGTGCCAGTGCCGGGACAGAAGCCTACGAGCAGTACTTC.

This clonotype showed up many times. The chain recombines TRBV7-9 with TRBJ2-2; D gene unclear. V was clipped by 5 bases and J by 7 bases, with 8 bases between them. Germline V gene lookup returns CDR1 SEHNR and CDR2 FQNEAQ (reference sequence). The CDR3 is 12 residues long. CDR3 loop: CASSPSDGELFF. DNA of the CDR3: TGTGCCAGCAGCCCATCGGACGGGGAGCTGTTTTTT.

This clonotype appeared many times. V usage is TRBV12-3 or TRBV12-4 and J usage is TRBJ1-4; D unresolved. The CDR3 length is 14 residues. V was trimmed by 1 base and J by 8 bases, leaving 11 bases between them. The CDR3 loop reads CASSLGFGEEKLFF. DNA of the CDR3: TGTGCCAGCAGTTTAGGGTTCGGGGAGGAAAAACTGTTTTTT.

This clonotype was recorded a few times. This chain joins TRBV10-3 and TRBJ2-1; 11 bases line up with TRBD2. CDR3 length: 16 amino acids. Germline assignment: CDR1 ENHRY and CDR2 SYGVKD. V lost 6 bases to trimming and J lost 2 bases; unmatched junction nucleotides: 6. The CDR3 sequence: CAIRPLAGGAYNEQFF. The CDR3 coding sequence is TGTGCCATCAGGCCTCTAGCGGGGGGTGCCTACAATGAGCAGTTCTTC.

The rearrangement uses TRBV6-2 or TRBV6-3 and TRBJ2-1; 7 bases are a match to TRBD1. This CDR3 is built from 15 residues. V gave up 6 bases and J gave up 6 bases; unmatched junction bases: 11. Germline CDR1 is MNHEY and CDR2 is SVGEGT. In DNA, the CDR3 is TGTGCCAGCAGCTCAAGGGGGCGGGTTGGCAATGAGCAGTTCTTC. Amino acid sequence: CASSSRGRVGNEQFF.

This clonotype was observed at least ten times. The V gene is TRBV5-1, the J gene TRBJ2-1; 15 nucleotides match TRBD2. V dropped 0 bases and J dropped 6; count of bases not matched to a gene: 10. The CDR3 has 19 amino acids. Germline V lookup: CDR1 SGHRS, CDR2 YFSETQ. DNA of the CDR3: TGCGCCAGCAGCTTGGGCCCGGGGACTAGCGGGAGGTCCATCAATGAGCAGTTCTTC. Protein: CASSLGPGTSGRSINEQFF.

This clonotype has at least ten counts. V and J are TRBV9 and TRBJ2-1; D could derive from TRBD1 or TRBD2 (6 bases each). The CDR3 is made up of 14 amino acids. V was shortened by 1 base and J by 9 bases, with 14 bases between the two germline ends. Germline CDR1 SGDLS, CDR2 YYNGEE. Written as DNA, the CDR3 is TGTGCCAGCAGCGTAATGGCAGGGGAGGCTGAGCAGTTCTTC. Translated, it gives CASSVMAGEAEQFF.

This clonotype occurred a few times. This chain joins TRBV5-1 and TRBJ2-5; 8 bases map to TRBD1. Germline V gene sequence: CDR1 SGHRS, CDR2 YFSETQ. This CDR3 region has 14 residues. J lost 4 bases, V lost 5 bases, and 7 bases had no gene match. Here the CDR3 DNA reads TGCGCCAGCAGGACGACAGGGGCTAGAGAGACCCAGTACTTC. Protein sequence: CASRTTGARETQYF.

This clonotype was counted many times. The chain has TRBV20-1 and TRBJ2-3, with 7 positions matching TRBD1. Germline V lookup: CDR1 DFQATT, CDR2 SNEGSKA (reference sequence). Trimming took 5 bases from V and 6 from J; bases not matched to a gene: 5. The CDR3 covers 12 residues. The CDR3: CSALQGLDTQYF. CDR3 DNA: TGCAGTGCTCTACAGGGGTTGGATACGCAGTATTTT.

This clonotype turned up a few times. The gene calls are TRBV11-2 and TRBJ2-7, with a possible D match to TRBD1 (5 bases). Trimming cost V 0 bases and J 4 bases, with 10 bases left between them. CDR3 size: 14 residues. CDR1 is SGHAT and CDR2 is FQNNGV in the germline V gene. Written as DNA, the CDR3 is TGTGCCAGCAGCTTAGATCTTGGGGCTTACGAGCAGTACTTC. It codes for CASSLDLGAYEQYF.

The sample holds many counts of this clonotype. V gene TRBV10-3 combines with J gene TRBJ2-1; TRBD2 aligns across 9 bases. CDR1 and CDR2 (germline): ENHRY, SYGVKD. The ends lost 3 bases at V and 8 bases at J; junction bases unmatched: 14. The CDR3 contains 17 residues. The CDR3 DNA reads as TGTGCCATCAGTGAAAGGATAGCGGGAGCGGCAAGGGATGAGCAGTTCTTC. Protein product: CAISERIAGAARDEQFF.

This clonotype appeared a few times. V is TRBV15 and J is TRBJ1-5; D gene uncertain. Trimming pared 3 bases from V and 6 bases from J, leaving 9 bases between. Germline V gene lookup returns CDR1 LNHNV and CDR2 YYDKDF (reference sequence). This CDR3 region has 13 residues. The CDR3 protein is CATSSSGFQPQHF. CDR3 coding DNA: TGTGCCACCAGCAGCTCAGGTTTTCAGCCCCAGCATTTT.

This CDR3 reads CASSLVGPKEETQYF. CDR3 bases: TGCGCCAGCAGCTTGGTGGGCCCAAAAGAAGAGACCCAGTACTTC. This sequence joins TRBV5-1 and TRBJ2-5; D uncertain. The CDR3 sequence is 15 residues long. Germline V gene lookup returns CDR1 SGHRS and CDR2 YFSETQ. V was pared by 0 bases and J by 3 bases, with 12 bases between.

This clonotype was found a few times. The rearrangement uses TRBV20-1 and TRBJ1-1; D remains unclear. Germline CDR1 DFQATT, CDR2 SNEGSKA (reference sequence). The CDR3 contains 15 residues. V was clipped by 5 bases and J by 3 bases, with 19 bases between them. The CDR3 reads CSAGKNTRIDTEAFF. The CDR3 nucleotides read TGCAGTGCTGGAAAGAACACCAGAATAGACACTGAAGCTTTCTTT.

In this sample, this clonotype turned up many times. The genes are TRBV28 and TRBJ2-1; 7 nucleotides align to TRBD1. The V and J ends lost 5 bases and 7 bases, in that order; junction bases with no gene match: 11. Germline V gives CDR1 MDHEN, CDR2 SYDVKM. The CDR3 spans 15 residues. The CDR3 sequence: CASSTPIQGWNEQFF. DNA of the CDR3: TGTGCCAGCAGTACTCCCATACAGGGGTGGAATGAGCAGTTCTTC.

This rearrangement joins TRBV2 to TRBJ2-3, with D perhaps TRBD2 (6 bases). The germline CDR1 and CDR2 sequences are SNHLY and FYNNEI. Trimming pared 2 bases from V and 0 bases from J, leaving 9 bases between. The CDR3 sequence is 15 residues long. The CDR3 nucleotides are TGTGCCAGCAGTGAACGGCGGGGCAGCACAGATACGCAGTATTTT. Amino acids: CASSERRGSTDTQYF.

This clonotype was recorded at least ten times. The chain combines TRBV7-2 with TRBJ1-1; 7 bases fit TRBD1. Germline V gene data show CDR1 as SGHTA and CDR2 as FQGNSA. V lost 2 bases, J lost 6 bases, and 12 bases stayed unmatched. This CDR3 is built from 16 residues. Written as DNA, the CDR3 is TGTGCCAGCAGCTTAATGGGGAGAGCGGACAGGCCTGAAGCTTTCTTT. Encoded protein: CASSLMGRADRPEAFF.

The sample holds a few counts of this clonotype. J is TRBJ2-7 and V is TRBV20-1; TRBD2 matches 9 bases. CDR1 DFQATT and CDR2 SNEGSKA come from the germline V gene (reference sequence). J was trimmed by 2 bases and V by 1 base; bases with no gene match: 9. The CDR3 loop spans 16 amino acids. CDR3 loop: CSARVLRLAGPYEQYF. The CDR3 nucleotides read TGCAGTGCTAGAGTATTACGTCTAGCGGGACCCTACGAGCAGTACTTC.